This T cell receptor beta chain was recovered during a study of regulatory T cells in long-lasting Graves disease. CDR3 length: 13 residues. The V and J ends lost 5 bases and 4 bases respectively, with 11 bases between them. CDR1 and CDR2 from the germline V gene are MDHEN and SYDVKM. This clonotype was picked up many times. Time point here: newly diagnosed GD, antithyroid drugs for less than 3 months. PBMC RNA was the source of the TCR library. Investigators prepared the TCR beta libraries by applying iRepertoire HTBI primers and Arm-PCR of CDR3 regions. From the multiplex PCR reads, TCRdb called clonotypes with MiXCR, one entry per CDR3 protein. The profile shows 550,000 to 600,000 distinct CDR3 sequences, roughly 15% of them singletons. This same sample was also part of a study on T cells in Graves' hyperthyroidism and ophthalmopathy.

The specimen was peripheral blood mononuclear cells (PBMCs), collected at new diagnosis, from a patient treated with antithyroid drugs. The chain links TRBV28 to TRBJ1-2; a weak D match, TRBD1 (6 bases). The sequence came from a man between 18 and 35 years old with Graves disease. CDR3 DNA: TGTGCCAGCAGTGCAGGGGCTGGCTATGGCTACACCTTC. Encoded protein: CASSAGAGYGYTF.